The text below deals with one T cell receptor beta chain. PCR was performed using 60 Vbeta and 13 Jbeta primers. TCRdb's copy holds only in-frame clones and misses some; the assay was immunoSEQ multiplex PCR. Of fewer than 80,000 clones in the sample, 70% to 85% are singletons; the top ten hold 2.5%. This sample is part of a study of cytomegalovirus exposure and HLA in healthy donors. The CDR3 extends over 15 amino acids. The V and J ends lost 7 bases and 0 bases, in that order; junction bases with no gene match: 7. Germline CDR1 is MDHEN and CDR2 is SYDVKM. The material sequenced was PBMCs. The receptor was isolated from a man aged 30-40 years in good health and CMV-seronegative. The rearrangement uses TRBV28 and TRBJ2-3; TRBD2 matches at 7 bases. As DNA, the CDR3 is TGTGCCAGCACCCAATGGGGGGGAAGCACAGATACGCAGTATTTT. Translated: CASTQWGGSTDTQYF.